This T cell receptor beta chain was found in a study of T cell responses to AZD1222 COVID-19 vaccine. The assay was immunoSEQ multiplex PCR, and TCRdb's table has in-frame clones only and misses some. In the table there are approximately 160,000 clones, less than 95% of which are singletons. On this clone itself: What it recognizes is unknown.

Findings of the study overall: Sampling that yielded the repertoires occurred only after the peak T cell response.

This sequence was found in an adult in good health. This specimen was peripheral blood, taken on day 0 of AZD1222 vaccination.

CDR3 DNA: TGTGCCAGCTCACCATGGGATCCGGTGGAGGAGACCCAGTACTTC. This encodes CASSPWDPVEETQYF. The rearrangement uses TRBV18 and TRBJ2-5; D is ambiguous. CDR1 is KGHSH, CDR2 LQKENI, per germline. This CDR3 spans 15 amino acids. V was clipped by 2 bases and J by 5 bases, with 15 bases between them.